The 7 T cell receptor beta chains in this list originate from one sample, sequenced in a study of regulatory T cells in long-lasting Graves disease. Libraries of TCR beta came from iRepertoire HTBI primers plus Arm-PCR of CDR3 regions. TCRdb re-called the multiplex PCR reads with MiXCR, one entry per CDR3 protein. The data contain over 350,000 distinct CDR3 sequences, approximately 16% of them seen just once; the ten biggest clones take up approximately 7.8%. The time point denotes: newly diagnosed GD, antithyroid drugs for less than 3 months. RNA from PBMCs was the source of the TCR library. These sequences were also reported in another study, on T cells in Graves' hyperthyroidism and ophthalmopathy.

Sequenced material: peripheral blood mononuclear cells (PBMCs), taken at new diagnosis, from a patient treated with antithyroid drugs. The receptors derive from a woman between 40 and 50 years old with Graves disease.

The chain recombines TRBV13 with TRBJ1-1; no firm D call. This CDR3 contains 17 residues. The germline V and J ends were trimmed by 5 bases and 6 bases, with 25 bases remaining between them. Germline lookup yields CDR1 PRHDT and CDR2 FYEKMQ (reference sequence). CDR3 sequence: CASSPLGTDPVYAEAFF. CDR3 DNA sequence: TGTGCCAGCAGCCCCCTCGGCACGGACCCAGTTTACGCTGAAGCTTTCTTT.

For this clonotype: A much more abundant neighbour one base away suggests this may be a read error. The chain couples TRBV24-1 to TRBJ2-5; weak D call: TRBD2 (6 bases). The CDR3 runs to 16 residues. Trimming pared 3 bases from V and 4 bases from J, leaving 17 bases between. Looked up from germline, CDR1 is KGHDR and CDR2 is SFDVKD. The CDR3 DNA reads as TGTGCCACCAGTGATCCCGGGGGTGCTGACCGAGAGACCCAGTACTTC. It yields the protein CATSDPGGADRETQYF.

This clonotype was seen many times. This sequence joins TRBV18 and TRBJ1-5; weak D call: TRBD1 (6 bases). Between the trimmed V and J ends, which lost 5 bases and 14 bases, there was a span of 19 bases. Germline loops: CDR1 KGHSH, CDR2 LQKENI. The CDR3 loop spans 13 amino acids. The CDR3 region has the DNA TGTGCCAGCTCAAAGCCGAACAGGGACGACGAGCATTTT. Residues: CASSKPNRDDEHF.

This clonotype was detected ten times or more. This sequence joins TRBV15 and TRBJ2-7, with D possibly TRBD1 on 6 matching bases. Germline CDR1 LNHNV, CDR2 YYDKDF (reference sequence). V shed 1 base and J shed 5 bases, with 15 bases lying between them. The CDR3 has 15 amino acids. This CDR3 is CATSRGNREGDEQYF. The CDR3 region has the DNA TGTGCCACCAGCAGAGGTAACAGGGAAGGTGACGAGCAGTACTTC.

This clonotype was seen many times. The CDR3 loop reads CASSLVGGTSGSFNEQFF. DNA for the CDR3: TGCGCCAGCAGCTTGGTTGGCGGGACTAGCGGTAGTTTCAATGAGCAGTTCTTC. The chain is built from TRBV5-1 and TRBJ2-1; 11 bases are shared with TRBD2. After removal of 0 bases from V and 6 bases from J, the junction contained 11 bases not matched to a gene. This CDR3 spans 18 amino acids. Germline lookup yields CDR1 SGHRS and CDR2 YFSETQ.

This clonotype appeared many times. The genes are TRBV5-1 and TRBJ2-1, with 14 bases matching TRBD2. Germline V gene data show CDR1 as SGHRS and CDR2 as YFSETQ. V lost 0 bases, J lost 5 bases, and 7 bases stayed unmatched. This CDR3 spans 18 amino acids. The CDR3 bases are TGCGCCAGCAGCTTGGTGGCCCGACTAGCGGGAGGGAACAATGAGCAGTTCTTC. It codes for CASSLVARLAGGNNEQFF.

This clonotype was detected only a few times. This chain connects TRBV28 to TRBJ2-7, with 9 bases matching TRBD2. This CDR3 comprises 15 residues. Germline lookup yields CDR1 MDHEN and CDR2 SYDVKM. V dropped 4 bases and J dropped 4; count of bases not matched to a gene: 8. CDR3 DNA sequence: TGTGCCAGCAGTTCGTCGGGGACTAGCTTATACGAGCAGTACTTC. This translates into CASSSSGTSLYEQYF.